The clone carrying this T cell receptor (beta chain) has at least ten counts. Its antigen is undetermined. This sample is part of a study of identical twins. Study-level results: Invariant cells of the MAIT and iNKT types might have partly distorted the zero-insertion analyses. Reduced insertions were recorded for abundant cord blood beta clonotypes, with no such pattern in memory repertoires.

V gave up 3 bases and J gave up 3 bases; unmatched junction bases: 13. Per the germline V gene, CDR1 is SGHRS and CDR2 is YFSETQ. The CDR3 contains 17 residues. MiXCR, applied by TCRdb to the 5' RACE reads, yields one record per CDR3 protein. The table records 700,000 or so distinct CDR3 sequences, about 20% of them present only once. The same sample was also studied in work on T cells expressing NK-cell markers.

The TCR comes from a woman aged 18-29 years in good health. Sequences were obtained from PBMCs. This chain joins TRBV5-1 and TRBJ2-3; 7 bases align to TRBD2. The CDR3 loop reads CASSSNSGLTTTDTQYF. The CDR3 coding sequence is TGCGCCAGCAGCTCAAATTCGGGACTAACAACGACAGATACGCAGTATTTT.